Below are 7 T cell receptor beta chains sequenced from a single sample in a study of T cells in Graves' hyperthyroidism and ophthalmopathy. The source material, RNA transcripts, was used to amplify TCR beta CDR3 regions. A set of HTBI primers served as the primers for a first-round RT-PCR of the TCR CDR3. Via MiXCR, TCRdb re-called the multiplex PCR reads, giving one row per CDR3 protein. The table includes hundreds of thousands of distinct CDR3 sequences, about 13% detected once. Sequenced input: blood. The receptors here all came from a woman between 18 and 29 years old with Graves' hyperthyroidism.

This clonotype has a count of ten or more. The CDR3 spells CASNSSPYNEQFF. CDR3 bases: TGTGCCAGCAATTCAAGCCCCTACAATGAGCAGTTCTTC. V gene TRBV2 combines with J gene TRBJ2-1; D ambiguous. The V and J ends lost 7 bases and 2 bases respectively, with 9 bases between them. The CDR3 totals 13 residues. Looked up from germline, CDR1 is SNHLY and CDR2 is FYNNEI.

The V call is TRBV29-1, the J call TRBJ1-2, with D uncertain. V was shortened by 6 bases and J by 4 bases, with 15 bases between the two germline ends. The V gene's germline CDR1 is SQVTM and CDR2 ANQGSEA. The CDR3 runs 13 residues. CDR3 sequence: CSVPEGRGYGYTF. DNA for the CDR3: TGCAGCGTACCCGAAGGTCGTGGCTATGGCTACACCTTC.

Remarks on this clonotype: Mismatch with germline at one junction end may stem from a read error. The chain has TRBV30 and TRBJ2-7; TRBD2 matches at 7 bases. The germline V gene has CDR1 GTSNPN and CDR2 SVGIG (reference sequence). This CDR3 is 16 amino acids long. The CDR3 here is CAWSGAGWNYSYEQCF. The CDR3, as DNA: TGTGCCTGGAGTGGAGCGGGATGGAATTACTCCTACGAGCAGTGCTTC.

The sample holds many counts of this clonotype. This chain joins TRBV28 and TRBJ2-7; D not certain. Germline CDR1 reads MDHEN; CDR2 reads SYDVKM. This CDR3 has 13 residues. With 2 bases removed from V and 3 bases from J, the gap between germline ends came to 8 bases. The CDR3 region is CASSLIDGYEQYF. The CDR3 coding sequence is TGTGCCAGCAGTTTAATAGACGGCTACGAGCAGTACTTC.

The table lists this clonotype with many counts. The CDR3 DNA sequence: TGTGCCAGCAGTTCTGCAGGGAGCTTGGTAGCTTTCTTT. Translating gives CASSSAGSLVAFF. The chain employs TRBV2 and TRBJ1-1; maybe TRBD1 (5 bases). CDR3 length: 13 residues. From germline, CDR1 is SNHLY and CDR2 FYNNEI. Trimming took off 5 bases at V and 10 bases at J, with 17 bases between the two ends.

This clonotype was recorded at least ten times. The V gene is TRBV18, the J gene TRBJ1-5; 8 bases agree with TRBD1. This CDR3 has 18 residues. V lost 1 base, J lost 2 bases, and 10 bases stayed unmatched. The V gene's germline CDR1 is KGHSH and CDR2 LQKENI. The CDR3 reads CASSPQGPGTGRNQPQHF. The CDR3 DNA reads TGTGCCAGCTCACCACAGGGCCCCGGGACAGGACGCAATCAGCCCCAGCATTTT.

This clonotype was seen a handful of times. The CDR3 nucleotides read TGTGCCAGCACCTCTAAACAGGGGGCAAGTGGGGCCAACGTCCTGACTTTC. This encodes CASTSKQGASGANVLTF. The chain recombines TRBV12-3 or TRBV12-4 with TRBJ2-6; 9 nucleotides align to TRBD1. CDR3 length: 17 residues. Germline trimming cut 7 bases from V and 3 bases from J; bases unmatched to any gene: 10.